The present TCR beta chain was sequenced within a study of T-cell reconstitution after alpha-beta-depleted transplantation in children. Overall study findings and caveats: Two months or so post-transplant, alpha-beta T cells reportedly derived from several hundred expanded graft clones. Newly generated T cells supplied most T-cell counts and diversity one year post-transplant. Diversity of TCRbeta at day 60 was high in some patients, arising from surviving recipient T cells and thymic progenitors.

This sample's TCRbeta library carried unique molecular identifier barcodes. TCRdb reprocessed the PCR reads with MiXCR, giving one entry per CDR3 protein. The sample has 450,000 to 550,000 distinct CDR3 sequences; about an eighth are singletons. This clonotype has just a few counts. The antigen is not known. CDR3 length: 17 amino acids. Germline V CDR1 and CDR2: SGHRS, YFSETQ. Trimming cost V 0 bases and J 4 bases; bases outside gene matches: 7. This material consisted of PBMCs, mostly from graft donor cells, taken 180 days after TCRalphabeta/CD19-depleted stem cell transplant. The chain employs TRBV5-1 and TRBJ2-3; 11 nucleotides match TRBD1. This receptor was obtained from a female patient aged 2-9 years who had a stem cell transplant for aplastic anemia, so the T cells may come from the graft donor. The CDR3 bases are TGCGCCAGCAGCTTGGTCCCCGGACAGGGGGCTTCAGATACGCAGTATTTT. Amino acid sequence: CASSLVPGQGASDTQYF.